This T cell receptor (beta chain) was identified during a study of cytomegalovirus exposure and HLA in healthy donors. In regard to this clone: Its antigen is currently unknown. This same CDR3 is encoded by further DNA sequences in the sample.

Each donor was nominally healthy when sampled (though unrecorded immune exposures were likely). CDR1 is MGHRA, CDR2 YSYEKL, per germline. CDR3 length equals 13 residues. V lost 1 base, J lost 2 bases, and 5 bases lay in between. Points from the study as a whole: The majority of CMV-associated TCR beta chains were reported as apparently HLA-restricted in a later analysis. Association with HLA alleles at 0.05 false discovery rate was found for 16,951 TCR beta sequences in a later analysis.

PCR used 60 Vbeta primers and 13 Jbeta primers. Data came from immunoSEQ multiplex PCR; TCRdb stores just in-frame clones and leaves some out. Of about 200,000 clones in the sample, 65% to 85% are singletons; the top ten hold about 0.094%. J is TRBJ2-5 and V is TRBV4-1; unclear D gene. The sample taken for sequencing was PBMCs. The clonotype originates from a boy aged 2 to 10 in good health and CMV-seronegative. CDR3 in DNA: TGCGCCAGCAGCCAAGGTAGACAAGAGACCCAGTACTTC. Translated, it gives CASSQGRQETQYF.